Below, one T cell receptor beta chain is given with its context. The data were obtained in a study of T-cell memory formation after mild COVID-19. TCRdb called the 5' RACE reads again in MiXCR, with one record for every CDR3 protein. The profile shows roughly 180,000 distinct CDR3 sequences, around 18% of them singletons. V shed 4 bases and J shed 6 bases, with 12 bases lying between them. Looked up from germline, CDR1 is SGHKS and CDR2 is YYEKEE (reference sequence). The CDR3 spans 13 residues. This TCR was sampled from a man between 18 and 29 years old who had mild COVID-19 (a few samples of this study predate the infection). Cell type and time point are not known. This chain connects TRBV5-5 to TRBJ2-3; TRBD2 is a possible D gene (6 bases). The sample consisted of PBMCs or a T cell subset sorted from them (not recorded which). The CDR3, as DNA: TGTGCCAGCAGCGCTCACCTAGCGGATACGCAGTATTTT. It yields the protein CASSAHLADTQYF.